Below, 17 T cell receptor beta chains from the same sample are listed, as sequenced in a study of T cell responses to AZD1222 COVID-19 vaccine. Generated by immunoSEQ multiplex PCR, the TCRdb table keeps only in-frame clones and is missing some. There are some 150,000 clones in the sample; roughly nine tenths occur only once, and roughly 1.6% lies in the top ten. Material: peripheral blood, obtained 28 days after the second AZD1222 dose. These receptors were taken from an adult who received the AZD1222 COVID-19 vaccine.

The chain has TRBV11-2 and TRBJ2-3; D remains ambiguous. From germline, CDR1 is SGHAT and CDR2 FQNNGV. V shed 1 base and J shed 2 bases, with 22 bases lying between them. The CDR3 covers 19 residues. The DNA of the CDR3 is TGTGCCAGCAGCTTAGGTCTTGTATATGGTAGAAGCGCCACAGATACGCAGTATTTT. The encoded protein is CASSLGLVYGRSATDTQYF.

The gene calls are TRBV6-5 and TRBJ2-2; TRBD2 matches at 11 bases. J was trimmed by 7 bases and V by 1 base; bases with no gene match: 5. This CDR3 comprises 16 residues. Germline loops: CDR1 MNHEY, CDR2 SVGAGI. CDR3 DNA sequence: TGTGCCAGCAGTTACTATAGCGGGAGGGGTGACGGGGAGCTGTTTTTT. This encodes CASSYYSGRGDGELFF.

This sequence joins TRBV3-1 (or the pseudogene TRBV3-2) and TRBJ2-7; 7 bases match TRBD2. Germline V gene data show CDR1 as LGHDT and CDR2 as YNNKEL (reference sequence). There are 12 residues in the CDR3. The CDR3 DNA reads as TGTGCGACGCGCGGGAGTCTCAACGAGCAGTACTTC. Translating it yields CATRGSLNEQYF.

The rearrangement uses TRBV5-1 and TRBJ2-2; D not resolved. The CDR3 sequence is 17 residues long. Germline V gene sequence: CDR1 SGHRS, CDR2 YFSETQ. V lost 0 bases to trimming and J lost 0 bases, with 12 bases between them. CDR3 amino acids: CASSLVTTNANTGELFF. The CDR3 DNA reads TGCGCCAGCAGCTTGGTTACGACGAACGCGAACACCGGGGAGCTGTTTTTT. Complete variable domain (other parts from reference TRBV5-1 and TRBJ2-2): KAGVTQTPRYLIKTRGQQVTLSCSPISGHRSVSWYQQTPGQGLQFLFEYFSETQRNKGNFPGRFSGRQFSNSRSEMNVSTLELGDSALYLCASSLVTTNANTGELFFGEGSRLTVL.

The V call is TRBV12-3 or TRBV12-4, the J call TRBJ1-1, with D perhaps TRBD1 (5 bases). This CDR3 has 13 residues. Deletions cut 6 bases from V and 1 base from J, with 9 bases between. CDR3 nucleotides: TGTGCCAGCAGCTTCGACAGGAACACTGAAGCTTTCTTT. Protein: CASSFDRNTEAFF.

The chain uses TRBV30 and TRBJ1-5; D might be TRBD1 (6 bases). The CDR3 is made up of 12 amino acids. The germline CDR1 and CDR2 sequences are GTSNPN and SVGIG (reference sequence). V lost 3 bases to trimming and J lost 4 bases, with 7 bases between them. The CDR3 region is CAWRTGNQPQHF. CDR3 sequence (DNA): TGTGCCTGGAGAACAGGGAATCAGCCCCAGCATTTT.

In its sample, this clone was seen once. The chain joins TRBV5-1 to TRBJ2-7; the D gene is possibly TRBD2 (5 bases). The V end was cut by 1 base, the J end by 4 bases, with 18 bases between. CDR3 size: 16 residues. Germline V gene data show CDR1 as SGHRS and CDR2 as YFSETQ. The chain's CDR3 is CASSLRALTNTYEQYF. The DNA for the CDR3 is TGCGCCAGCAGCTTGAGGGCCCTGACTAACACATACGAGCAGTACTTC.

The chain is built from TRBV30 and TRBJ1-5; D perhaps matches TRBD1 (5 bases). Trimming left V 3 bases short and J 5 bases short, with 14 bases between. Germline CDR1 reads GTSNPN; CDR2 reads SVGIG (reference sequence). The CDR3 length is 14 residues. The CDR3 region has the DNA TGTGCCTGGAGCCCTTTTCCAGGGTATCAGCCCCAGCATTTT. Protein: CAWSPFPGYQPQHF.

The chain couples TRBV6-5 to TRBJ2-7, with TRBD1 matching over 7 bases. The CDR3 consists of 14 residues. Per the germline V gene, CDR1 is MNHEY and CDR2 is SVGAGI. J was trimmed by 9 bases and V by 6 bases; bases with no gene match: 14. CDR3 sequence reads: CASRETGKGSGQYF. The CDR3 DNA is TGTGCCAGCAGGGAGACAGGGAAAGGGTCTGGGCAGTACTTC.

V and J are TRBV19 and TRBJ2-7; TRBD2 might be the D (5 bases). Trimming pared 0 bases from V and 2 bases from J, leaving 11 bases between. The length of the CDR3 is 15 residues. Germline CDR1 reads LNHDA; CDR2 reads SQIVND (reference sequence). CDR3 residues: CASSIDARRTYEQYF. CDR3 nucleotide sequence: TGTGCCAGTAGTATAGACGCCAGGAGGACCTACGAGCAGTACTTC.

The chain carries TRBV5-1 and TRBJ1-3; D is unresolved. The V end lost 0 bases, the J end lost 0 bases, and 10 bases lay between the germline ends. Germline loops: CDR1 SGHRS, CDR2 YFSETQ. The CDR3 length is 16 residues. CDR3 DNA: TGCGCCAGCAGCTTGGAAAGAAGACACTCTGGAAACACCATATATTTT. Translating gives CASSLERRHSGNTIYF.

The rearrangement joins TRBV21-1 to TRBJ1-2. TRBV21-1 counts as a pseudogene. The CDR3 contains 13 residues. This CDR3 reads CASRPDPWNGYTF. The DNA for the CDR3 is TGTGCCAGCAGGCCTGACCCCTGGAATGGCTACACCTTC.

The V and J genes are TRBV9 and TRBJ2-2, with 7 bases identical to TRBD1. The junction had 6 bases not matched to a gene; V was cut back by 0 bases and J by 7 bases. The CDR3 contains 15 residues. CDR1 is SGDLS and CDR2 is YYNGEE in the germline V gene. This CDR3 reads CASSVGQGLGGELFF. The CDR3 nucleotides are TGTGCCAGCAGCGTAGGACAGGGTTTAGGCGGGGAGCTGTTTTTT. The variable domain in full, completed from reference TRBV9 and TRBJ2-2, reads DSGVTQTPKHLITATGQRVTLRCSPRSGDLSVYWYQQSLDQGLQFLIQYYNGEERAKGNILERFSAQQFPDLHSELNLSSLELGDSALYFCASSVGQGLGGELFFGEGSRLTVL.

The rearrangement uses TRBV5-1 and TRBJ1-2, with 8 bases aligning to TRBD1. The CDR3 has 15 amino acids. CDR1 and CDR2 (germline): SGHRS, YFSETQ. V trimming: 2 bases; J trimming: 7 bases; junction bases outside the gene matches: 10. The CDR3 DNA sequence: TGCGCCAGCAGCTTTCTAGTAGGGACAGGTTTTGGCTACACCTTC. Translation gives CASSFLVGTGFGYTF.

This clone was detected only once. The J gene is TRBJ2-7, the V gene TRBV7-2; 8 bases match TRBD1. The CDR3 loop spans 15 amino acids. Germline loops: CDR1 SGHTA, CDR2 FQGNSA. Trimming took 5 bases from V and 4 from J; bases not matched to a gene: 10. The CDR3 coding sequence is TGTGCCAGCAGCCAAATCAGGGGGCGATCGTACGAGCAGTACTTC. This translates into CASSQIRGRSYEQYF.

The chain employs TRBV28 and TRBJ1-2; 10 bases fit TRBD1. V dropped 4 bases and J dropped 2; count of bases not matched to a gene: 4. This CDR3 has 15 residues. Germline CDR1 is MDHEN and CDR2 is SYDVKM. CDR3 DNA sequence: TGTGCCAGCAGTTCAAGGGGACAGGGGAACTATGGCTACACCTTC. Its protein is CASSSRGQGNYGYTF.

The chain has TRBV5-6 and TRBJ2-2, with D perhaps matching TRBD2 (6 bases). The V end lost 4 bases, the J end lost 3 bases, and 19 bases lay between the germline ends. CDR1 is SGHDT, CDR2 YYEEEE, per germline. CDR3 size: 17 residues. CDR3: CASSLTIYWGDTGELFF. CDR3 nucleotides: TGTGCCAGCAGCCTAACAATTTATTGGGGGGACACCGGGGAGCTGTTTTTT.